This record covers a single TCR beta chain. Its target is not known. All of the isolated RNA was reverse transcribed, so expressed TCRB transcripts were sequenced. Across stem cell-like memory T cell samples, reads averaged approximately 1 million. Assay used: immunoSEQ multiplex PCR; TCRdb lists only in-frame clones, some missing. The sample yields about 15,000 clones, approximately 79% seen once. This entry is derived from a study of beta chain features in type 1 diabetes. Study outcomes and limitations: Shorter TCRB CDR3s, moderately but significantly so, marked every one of the four CD4+ subsets in Type 1 diabetes patients.

The CDR3 covers 14 residues. Germline assignment: CDR1 MNHEY and CDR2 SMNVEV (reference sequence). V was clipped by 5 bases and J by 6 bases; unmatched bases: 7. The chain joins TRBV27 to TRBJ2-1; 7 nucleotides align to TRBD2. This TCR derives from a woman aged 18 to 35 with type 1 diabetes. Sequencing input: stem cell memory CD4+ T cells from blood. CDR3 DNA: TGTGCCAGCAGTCTCGAGGGAGGGATCAATGAGCAGTTCTTC. The encoded protein is CASSLEGGINEQFF.